The next 8 T cell receptor beta chains were all read from a single sample in a study of T cell clones after liver transplantation. The table came from immunoSEQ multiplex PCR; TCRdb's copy has only in-frame clones and leaves some out. The sample yields roughly 6,500 clones, 70% to 80% seen once. Sequencing used CD8+ T cells from blood, obtained 24 months after liver transplant. All receptors come from a human patient who received a liver transplant. Some of the T cells might come from the graft donor.

The rearrangement joins TRBV6-5 to TRBJ2-7, with D unclear. The CDR3 loop spans 14 amino acids. Germline values: CDR1 MNHEY, CDR2 SVGAGI. The V end was cut by 5 bases, the J end by 2 bases, with 13 bases between. CDR3 protein: CASSPSGTTYEQYF. The CDR3, as DNA: TGTGCCAGCAGTCCCTCGGGTACAACCTACGAGCAGTACTTC.

The CDR3 DNA is TGTGCCAGCACCTGGGGTAGCGCCAGGGATGAGCAGTTCTTC. Amino acid sequence: CASTWGSARDEQFF. The V call is TRBV27, the J call TRBJ2-1, with D perhaps matching TRBD1 or TRBD2 (5 bases each). V was shortened by 7 bases and J by 8 bases, with 18 bases between the two germline ends. This CDR3 is 14 amino acids long. The germline gives CDR1 MNHEY, CDR2 SMNVEV (reference sequence).

The chain employs TRBV21-1 and TRBJ1-1. TRBV21-1 is described as a pseudogene. The CDR3 length is 16 residues. The CDR3 bases are TGTGCCAGCAGCGAATGTCTCTACACAATTCGCACTGAAGCTTTCTTT. Protein sequence: CASSECLYTIRTEAFF.

This clone came up a few times. The gene calls are TRBV16 and TRBJ2-1; tentatively, D is TRBD2 (6 bases). The germline V gene has CDR1 KGHSY and CDR2 FQNENV. This CDR3 has 13 residues. V lost 6 bases and J 6 bases, leaving 12 bases between the germline ends. The CDR3 nucleotides are TGTGCCAGCAGTCCTAGCGTGACCAATGAGCAGTTCTTC. This gives the protein CASSPSVTNEQFF.

The chain links TRBV7-7 to TRBJ2-1; D assignment may be TRBD1 or TRBD2 (5 bases each). V gave up 3 bases and J gave up 4 bases, with 13 bases separating them. Germline assignment: CDR1 SSHAT and CDR2 FNYEAQ (reference sequence). The CDR3 extends over 15 amino acids. The CDR3 protein is CASSLGTAYYNEQFF. The CDR3 nucleotides read TGTGCCAGCAGCTTGGGGACCGCTTATTACAATGAGCAGTTCTTC.

The CDR3: CASSYYPGSYEQYF. The CDR3 DNA reads as TGTGCCAGCAGTTACTACCCAGGGTCCTACGAGCAGTACTTC. The chain employs TRBV6-5 and TRBJ2-7, with D tentatively TRBD1 (5 bases). The CDR3 contains 14 residues. The germline gives CDR1 MNHEY, CDR2 SVGAGI. Deletions cut 1 base from V and 1 base from J, with 8 bases between.

V and J are TRBV5-5 and TRBJ2-3, with D perhaps matching TRBD2 (6 bases). There are 13 residues in the CDR3. V was pared by 7 bases and J by 2 bases, with 11 bases between. CDR1 SGHKS and CDR2 YYEKEE come from the germline V gene (reference sequence). The CDR3, as DNA: TGTGCCAGCCCGGGACTGCCCACAGATACGCAGTATTTT. Encoded protein: CASPGLPTDTQYF.

The chain has TRBV7-7 and TRBJ2-1; 7 nucleotides agree with TRBD2. The CDR3 consists of 15 residues. CDR1 is SSHAT, CDR2 FNYEAQ, per germline (reference sequence). Losses at the gene ends were 5 bases for V and 5 bases for J; bases not matched to a gene: 9. This CDR3 reads CASSPYSGENNEQFF. CDR3 DNA: TGTGCCAGCAGCCCCTACAGCGGGGAAAACAATGAGCAGTTCTTC.